This TCR beta chain was sequenced during a study of long-term antiretroviral therapy in people with HIV (dated by TCRdb to between 2021 and 2022). Regarding the research as a whole: Collection of the earliest samples took place about a decade ahead of the 2015 WHO recommendation for immediate ART, at a time when ART was typically delayed until CD4 counts fell. Whether ART initiation and durable HIV suppression were associated with changes in peripheral blood TRB repertoire composition and diversity was tested in a retrospective serial study. From a few dozen adults with confirmed HIV infection, the cohort provided 150 to 200 cryopreserved PBMC samples, gathered serially across a mean of about 6 years (range 1-12). Among the approximately 30 participants with HIV, over nine were female. No cross-contamination during QIAcube processing was shown when test extractions of a monoclonal T-cell line were performed alongside approximately 32 polyclonal samples.

The CDR3, from cysteine to phenylalanine, totals 15 residues. The DNA shown is the 45-base CDR3, in frame from base 1. The germline V gene yields MGHRA for CDR1 and YSYEKL for CDR2. V loses 3 bases of germline sequence and J loses 2 bases, and the interval between the two ends is 13 bases. Comments on this clone: What this receptor recognizes is not known. One base away there is no much larger clone; base qualities are not given.

Participants were included only if at least one PBMC sample before ART initiation and at least two post-ART samples were available. Treatment was received in the United States of America by all participants with HIV. Before DNA extraction, cryopreserved samples of about 0.95-11 million PBMC were thawed and then washed. At the time of the earliest PBMC sample for each participant with HIV, ages ranged from about 23 to 60 years. Each participant contributed PBMC samples from 1-4 timepoints before ART initiation and 2-8 timepoints after ART initiation, with a median of 7 samples. For every participant, serial HIV viral load, CD4+ T-cell count, ART history and demographic data were obtained. Genomic DNA was extracted from unsorted PBMC with a Qiagen kit on a QIAcube, processed in batches of 12 samples. Findings and caveats that apply to the study as a whole: The samples span the years 2004 to 2017, and the ART regimens used may be less effective than current regimens. The repertoire was dominated across all time points by expanded TRB clones identified before ART initiation, although this dominance was seen to fluctuate and to decrease in many PLHIV after ART. Starting ART was linked to a significant rise in TRB diversity, yet even with long-term ART the diversity remained significantly lower than in transplant donor controls. Because pre-ART samples had limited cell numbers, unsorted PBMC were profiled rather than sorted CD4+ and CD8+ T cells. Inferences about post-ART repertoire changes were limited because no data were available on ART adherence, viral resistance or therapy changes. HIV repertoires had narrower CDR3 length ranges than controls, and the network structure suggested an antigen-experienced repertoire that shifted only slightly toward naive after ART. Because PBMC availability was limited, only the TCR beta chain was sequenced, with no alpha chain pairing.

The immunoSEQ hsTCRB v3.0 assay was used at survey level resolution to sequence the TRB variable region. A depth of roughly 35,000-55,000 T-cell genomes per sample was targeted for TRB sequencing. An Illumina MiSeq with a v3 150-cycle kit was used to sequence the pooled TRB libraries. In the authors' own workflow: Repertoire analysis ran in R within a reproducible Nextflow workflow covering QC, data transformation and analysis. LymphoSeq2, an R package for exploring AIRR-Seq data, was used to implement custom analyses. Several samples yielding fewer than 5000 total TRB sequences were excluded, leaving 150 to 200 analyzed HIV repertoires. Among the 170 to 200 retained HIV repertoires, 55 to 65 were collected before ART initiation and approximately 130 were collected after ART initiation. Each repertoire was downsampled to 5000 TRB nucleotide sequences, and summary statistics were averaged across 100 downsampling iterations. TRB sequences were retained for analysis only if CDR3 regions of at least seven amino acids were present. A Shannon entropy-derived clonality score and the Gini coefficient were used to measure diversity. In repertoire networks, the top 5000 CDR3 amino acid sequences were linked whenever an edit distance of one separated two sequences. For TRB CDR3 amino acid sequences, GLIPH2 was used to predict antigen specificity groups and MHC restriction. Known CMV, EBV, HIV or tissue antigen associations were flagged by matching CDR3 amino acid sequences against VDJdb and McPAS-TCR. Pre-ART, post-ART and control groups were compared with Wilcoxon signed-rank tests and Holm-Bonferroni correction. This immuneACCESS table, as held by TCRdb, lists in-frame sequences with V and J called but not all clones. Of the missing ones, under half trace to an unresolved V gene in checked studies; the others have no known cause. V, J and clone size were drawn from that table, and D and trimming were deduced from the DNA. This sample comprises tens of thousands of clones, about 80% of them detected only once. 4% to 6% of the sample lies in the top ten.

The clonotype comes from a young man with HIV. Sequencing was performed on unsorted PBMCs, taken 0.5 years after starting antiretroviral therapy. The chain links TRBV4-1 with TRBJ1-2, with a tentative D gene TRBD1 over 5 matching bases. This receptor has the CDR3 CASSQETSGNYGYTF. The nucleotides are TGCGCCAGCAGCCAGGAGACCTCAGGGAACTATGGCTACACCTTC.